This entry concerns a single TCR beta chain. The antigen is undetermined. CDR3 length: 16 amino acids. The ends were cut back, 5 bases at V and 0 bases at J, with 14 bases in the middle. Germline lookup yields CDR1 SGHTA and CDR2 FQGTGA. Using immunoSEQ multiplex PCR, the repertoire was profiled, and TCRdb retains in-frame clones only, with some absent. The table includes approximately 23,000 clones, less than 90% detected once. The data derive from a study of OX40 agonist ivuxolimab in advanced cancers. About the study: Age averaged roughly 60 years (range roughly 23 to 79), and more than 80% were male. Two cutaneous melanoma patients and one hepatocellular carcinoma patient, three in all, had partial responses.

The study, taken as a whole, reports: Expanded clones tended on average to be more numerous among CD8+ T cells than CD4+. Researchers did not establish what antigens the expanded peripheral T cells target.

The chain couples TRBV7-3 to TRBJ1-3, with D tentatively TRBD1 (6 bases). The sample was CD4+ or CD8+ T cells sorted from blood, taken in a trial of the OX40 agonist ivuxolimab. This receptor was identified in an adult with an advanced solid tumor such as melanoma, head and neck, liver or kidney cancer. DNA for the CDR3: TGTGCCAGCAGCCTGGGACATCATTCCTCTGGAAACACCATATATTTT. The encoded protein is CASSLGHHSSGNTIYF.